Listed below are T cell receptor beta chains from one sample, sequenced in a study of cytomegalovirus exposure and HLA in healthy donors. This table comes from immunoSEQ multiplex PCR, and its TCRdb copy is limited to in-frame clones, with some not included. The sample yields some 53,000 clones, of which the top ten take up more than 9%. Material for sequencing was PBMCs. The origin of the receptors is an older woman in good health and CMV-seropositive. Each CDR3 is given with its conserved first and last residue. The order of the fields is D gene, V gene, J gene, CDR3 length, CDR3 DNA, CDR3 protein. A D gene is named only where the DNA matches it firmly.

D: NA; V: TRBV5-1; J: TRBJ1-2; length: 15; DNA: TGCGCCAGCAGCTTGGGGGGGGAGGCTAACTATGGCTACACCTTC; CDR3: CASSLGGEANYGYTF
D: TRBD1; V: TRBV10-3; J: TRBJ1-6; length: 15; DNA: TGTGCCATCAGAGAAGGACAGGGTGGCAATTCACCCCTCCACTTT; CDR3: CAIREGQGGNSPLHF
D: TRBD1; V: TRBV6-1; J: TRBJ2-2; length: 17; DNA: TGTGCCAGCAGTGCCCGGCTCGGGACAGGGGTTGCCGGGGAGCTGTTTTTT; CDR3: CASSARLGTGVAGELFF
D: NA; V: TRBV7-6; J: TRBJ2-2; length: 15; DNA: TGTGCCAGCAGCCCGGGGGGCACGAACACCGGGGAGCTGTTTTTT; CDR3: CASSPGGTNTGELFF
D: NA; V: TRBV19; J: TRBJ1-1; length: 15; DNA: TGTGCCAGTAGTATCGGTCAGGGGATGAACACTGAAGCTTTCTTT; CDR3: CASSIGQGMNTEAFF
D: NA; V: TRBV18; J: TRBJ1-4; length: 12; DNA: TGTGCCAGCTCACCAGCAGGGGAAAAACTGTTTTTT; CDR3: CASSPAGEKLFF
D: NA; V: TRBV5-6; J: TRBJ2-7; length: 15; DNA: TGTGCCAGCAGGGGAATGGGGACGGGGGCCTACGAGCAGTACTTC; CDR3: CASRGMGTGAYEQYF
D: NA; V: TRBV4-1; J: TRBJ2-3; length: 16; DNA: TGCGCCAGCAGCCAAGAGGGAGCGGTACGCACAGATACGCAGTATTTT; CDR3: CASSQEGAVRTDTQYF
D: NA; V: TRBV7-2; J: TRBJ2-7; length: 15; DNA: TGTGCCAGCAGCTCACTAGAAATGGGGACCTACGAGCAGTACTTC; CDR3: CASSSLEMGTYEQYF
D: NA; V: TRBV4-1; J: TRBJ2-6; length: 20; DNA: TGCGCCAGCAGCCAAGATCGGGTGGGAGGGGGACTATCTGGGGCCAACGTCCTGACTTTC; CDR3: CASSQDRVGGGLSGANVLTF
D: NA; V: TRBV5-1; J: TRBJ2-5; length: 13; DNA: TGCGCCAGCAGTGGGGGCAGCCAAGAGACCCAGTACTTC; CDR3: CASSGGSQETQYF
D: TRBD2; V: TRBV11-1; J: TRBJ2-7; length: 16; DNA: TGTGCCAGCAGCTTGGCAACGACTAGCGGGGGCAACGAGCAGTACTTC; CDR3: CASSLATTSGGNEQYF
D: TRBD2; V: TRBV7-2; J: TRBJ2-5; length: 16; DNA: TGTGCCAGCAGCTTAGCCGGCGGGGGGGCTGTGGAGACCCAGTACTTC; CDR3: CASSLAGGGAVETQYF
D: NA; V: TRBV2; J: TRBJ1-5; length: 13; DNA: TGTGCCAGCAGACAGGATAGCAATCAGCCCCAGCATTTT; CDR3: CASRQDSNQPQHF
D: NA; V: TRBV6-1; J: TRBJ1-5; length: 13; DNA: TGTGCCAGCACCCCCGAGGGAGTCCAGCCCCAGCATTTT; CDR3: CASTPEGVQPQHF
D: TRBD1; V: TRBV5-1; J: TRBJ2-1; length: 14; DNA: TGCGCCAGCAGCCAGCTACAGGGGGCTGGCGAGCAGTTCTTC; CDR3: CASSQLQGAGEQFF
D: NA; V: TRBV7-2; J: TRBJ1-1; length: 16; DNA: TGTGCCAGCAGGACGAGGGGAGGGGCCCTAAACACTGAAGCTTTCTTT; CDR3: CASRTRGGALNTEAFF
D: NA; V: TRBV12-5; J: TRBJ1-1; length: 18; DNA: TGTGCTAGTGGTTTGGTACTACAACGGACAGATATGAACACTGAAGCTTTCTTT; CDR3: CASGLVLQRTDMNTEAFF
D: TRBD1; V: TRBV5-5; J: TRBJ1-6; length: 15; DNA: TGTGCCAGCAGCAGCCCAGGGGGGAACAATTCACCCCTCCACTTT; CDR3: CASSSPGGNNSPLHF
D: TRBD2; V: TRBV6-6; J: TRBJ2-7; length: 14; DNA: TGTGCCACTCTCCCCCAGCGGGGGGCCTACGAGCAGTACTTC; CDR3: CATLPQRGAYEQYF
D: TRBD1; V: TRBV5-8; J: TRBJ1-1; length: 13; DNA: TGTGCCAGCAGCCCGGACAGGGGGGCTGAAGCTTTCTTT; CDR3: CASSPDRGAEAFF
D: TRBD1; V: TRBV28; J: TRBJ1-4; length: 12; DNA: TGTGCCAGTGGACAGGGGGAAGAAAAACTGTTTTTT; CDR3: CASGQGEEKLFF
D: NA; V: TRBV11-3; J: TRBJ1-1; length: 14; DNA: TGTGCCAGCAGGAGGGCAGGGGCAAACACTGAAGCTTTCTTT; CDR3: CASRRAGANTEAFF
D: NA; V: TRBV6-5; J: TRBJ2-7; length: 12; DNA: TGTGCCAGCAGGGTTAGCTCCTACGAGCAGTACTTC; CDR3: CASRVSSYEQYF
D: NA; V: TRBV28; J: TRBJ2-7; length: 15; DNA: TGTGCCAGCAGGACAGGGGCAGGGGGGGCCTACGAGCAGTACTTC; CDR3: CASRTGAGGAYEQYF
D: TRBD1; V: TRBV19; J: TRBJ1-1; length: 14; DNA: TGTGCCAGTAGTGCAGGGGACAGGGTCACTGAAGCTTTCTTT; CDR3: CASSAGDRVTEAFF
D: NA; V: TRBV5-1; J: TRBJ1-1; length: 13; DNA: TGCGCCAGCAGCGAGCCGAAGAACACTGAAGCTTTCTTT; CDR3: CASSEPKNTEAFF
D: NA; V: TRBV4-1; J: TRBJ2-5; length: 16; DNA: TGCGCCAGCAGCCAGGTACGCCAGGGGCCGCAAGAGACCCAGTACTTC; CDR3: CASSQVRQGPQETQYF
D: TRBD1; V: TRBV6-1; J: TRBJ1-1; length: 13; DNA: TGTGCCAGCAGGCAGGGGGCCAGGACTGAAGCTTTCTTT; CDR3: CASRQGARTEAFF
D: TRBD2; V: TRBV7-2; J: TRBJ2-5; length: 16; DNA: TGTGCCAGCAGCTTATCCCGTACGGGGGGGAAAGAGACCCAGTACTTC; CDR3: CASSLSRTGGKETQYF
D: NA; V: TRBV6-1; J: TRBJ1-5; length: 18; DNA: TGTGCCAGCAGTGAAGCTCTTTTAATTCAGGGTCGGGGGCAGCCCCAGCATTTT; CDR3: CASSEALLIQGRGQPQHF
D: NA; V: TRBV6-1; J: TRBJ1-5; length: 15; DNA: TGTGCCAGCACTTGGGGCACAGGGAGCAATCAGCCCCAGCATTTT; CDR3: CASTWGTGSNQPQHF
D: NA; V: TRBV5-6; J: TRBJ2-1; length: 12; DNA: TGTGCCAGCAGGAATCAGGGTAATGAGCAGTTCTTC; CDR3: CASRNQGNEQFF
D: NA; V: TRBV11-2; J: TRBJ1-6; length: 15; DNA: TGTGCCAGCAGCTCACAGGTCGACTATAATTCACCCCTCCACTTT; CDR3: CASSSQVDYNSPLHF
D: NA; V: TRBV5-1; J: TRBJ2-3; length: 14; DNA: TGCGCCAGCAAGGGCGGGGTAACCACAGATACGCAGTATTTT; CDR3: CASKGGVTTDTQYF
D: TRBD2; V: TRBV29-1; J: TRBJ2-1; length: 15; DNA: TGCAGCGTGGAACTTAGCGGGGGAACCTACAATGAGCAGTTCTTC; CDR3: CSVELSGGTYNEQFF
D: TRBD2; V: TRBV7-9; J: TRBJ2-7; length: 17; DNA: TGTGCCAGCAGCTTAGGGTCCTACGGGGGGGTCTCCTACGAGCAGTACTTC; CDR3: CASSLGSYGGVSYEQYF
D: TRBD1; V: TRBV7-9; J: TRBJ2-7; length: 16; DNA: TGTGCCAGCAGCTTAGGATGGACAGGGGGCTCTGGCGAGCAGTACTTC; CDR3: CASSLGWTGGSGEQYF
D: NA; V: TRBV27; J: TRBJ1-6; length: 15; DNA: TGTGCCAGCAGTTTGGAGACAGGAATGGGTTCACCCCTCCACTTT; CDR3: CASSLETGMGSPLHF
D: TRBD1; V: TRBV27; J: TRBJ2-3; length: 15; DNA: TGTGCCAGCAGTTTAGGACAGGTTAGCACAGATACGCAGTATTTT; CDR3: CASSLGQVSTDTQYF
D: NA; V: TRBV5-1; J: TRBJ2-5; length: 14; DNA: TGCGCCAGCAGCTCTGGAGGGCAGGGTCAGACCCAGTACTTC; CDR3: CASSSGGQGQTQYF
D: NA; V: TRBV6-1; J: TRBJ2-1; length: 16; DNA: TGTGCCAGCAGTGTGGGACATTCGTTCGCCTACAATGAGCAGTTCTTC; CDR3: CASSVGHSFAYNEQFF
D: NA; V: TRBV6-5; J: TRBJ2-7; length: 15; DNA: TGTGCCAGCAGTTACAGTTACCCCCTAGGTGTCGAGCAGTACTTC; CDR3: CASSYSYPLGVEQYF
D: NA; V: TRBV6-1; J: TRBJ1-1; length: 16; DNA: TGTGCCAGCAGTGAACTGGGCAGAGTCATGAACACTGAAGCTTTCTTT; CDR3: CASSELGRVMNTEAFF
D: TRBD1; V: TRBV18; J: TRBJ2-7; length: 14; DNA: TGTGCCAGCTCACTCGGACAGGGGGCGGGCGAGCAGTACTTC; CDR3: CASSLGQGAGEQYF
D: NA; V: TRBV4-3; J: TRBJ1-2; length: 16; DNA: TGCGCCAGCAGCCAAGGTGGACAGTTTGGGAACTATGGCTACACCTTC; CDR3: CASSQGGQFGNYGYTF
D: NA; V: TRBV19; J: TRBJ1-6; length: 17; DNA: TGTGCCAGTAGAGGGGGTACAGGGAGCCAGGGAATTTCACCCCTCCACTTT; CDR3: CASRGGTGSQGISPLHF
D: NA; V: TRBV9; J: TRBJ2-1; length: 15; DNA: TGTGCCAGCAGCGTAGTGGGGAGCTCCTACAATGAGCAGTTCTTC; CDR3: CASSVVGSSYNEQFF
D: NA; V: TRBV9; J: TRBJ1-6; length: 14; DNA: TGTGCCAGCACCCGGGGCTCCTATAATTCACCCCTCCACTTT; CDR3: CASTRGSYNSPLHF
D: NA; V: TRBV5-1; J: TRBJ1-5; length: 14; DNA: TGCGCCAGCAGCTCCGGACTTAGCAATCAGCCCCAGCATTTT; CDR3: CASSSGLSNQPQHF
D: NA; V: TRBV18; J: TRBJ1-2; length: 12; DNA: TGTGCCAGCTCACCCCCTACCTATGGCTACACCTTC; CDR3: CASSPPTYGYTF
D: TRBD1; V: TRBV27; J: TRBJ1-2; length: 15; DNA: TGTGCCAGCAGAACTTTGGGACAGGGGGCTGATGGCTACACCTTC; CDR3: CASRTLGQGADGYTF
D: NA; V: TRBV7-6; J: TRBJ2-3; length: 14; DNA: TGTGCCAGCAGCCCCGGAGGGGTCGCAGATACGCAGTATTTT; CDR3: CASSPGGVADTQYF
D: TRBD2; V: TRBV6-1; J: TRBJ2-3; length: 15; DNA: TGTGCCAGCTTGGAACGGGGGGGCCAGGGAGATACGCAGTATTTT; CDR3: CASLERGGQGDTQYF
D: NA; V: TRBV4-1; J: TRBJ1-1; length: 14; DNA: TGCGCCAGCAGCCAAGAGCCCGGGTTGCCTGAAGCTTTCTTT; CDR3: CASSQEPGLPEAFF
D: NA; V: TRBV5-4; J: TRBJ2-2; length: 16; DNA: TGTGCCAGCAGCTCAGGACGGGGAGAACACACCGGGGAGCTGTTTTTT; CDR3: CASSSGRGEHTGELFF
D: NA; V: TRBV27; J: TRBJ2-2; length: 16; DNA: TGTGCCAGCAGTTTATCCCAGCGGACGAACACCGGGGAGCTGTTTTTT; CDR3: CASSLSQRTNTGELFF
D: NA; V: TRBV27; J: TRBJ1-4; length: 17; DNA: TGTGCCAGCAGTCTAAGACCCCCCGGACCCGGGGTGGGAAAACTGTTTTTT; CDR3: CASSLRPPGPGVGKLFF
D: TRBD2; V: TRBV9; J: TRBJ2-7; length: 18; DNA: TGTGCCAGCAGCGTAGCTCCAAGAGGGACTAGCGGACTCTACGAGCAGTACTTC; CDR3: CASSVAPRGTSGLYEQYF
D: TRBD2; V: TRBV7-2; J: TRBJ2-5; length: 17; DNA: TGTGCCAGCAGCCTTACGACTAGCGGGGGGGCGGGAGAGACCCAGTACTTC; CDR3: CASSLTTSGGAGETQYF